The sequence of this T cell receptor (beta chain) was determined in a study of CD8 T cells in ankylosing spondylitis. Whole-study results and caveats: What seemed typical of ankylosing spondylitis blood was a TCR beta motif built from several highly homologous variants.

This CDR3 has 14 amino acids. Trimming took 3 bases from V and 2 from J, leaving 12 bases between them. The germline V gene encodes CDR1 DFQATT and CDR2 SNEGSKA (reference sequence). Libraries for TCR beta were made by quantitative 5'-RACE with molecular barcodes. TCRdb redid the calling of the 5' RACE reads with MiXCR, one entry per CDR3 protein. The profile shows 700,000 to 850,000 distinct CDR3 sequences, 10% to 15% of them singletons. For this clonotype: Antigen: not known.

The sequenced sample was blood, either unsorted or a sorted T cell fraction (not recorded which). The chain recombines TRBV20-1 with TRBJ2-3, with a possible D match to TRBD2 (6 bases). The TCR sequence derives from a male donor with ankylosing spondylitis. CDR3 nucleotide sequence: TGCAGTGCTAGTGGGGACTGGGCCACAGATACGCAGTATTTT. This sequence encodes CSASGDWATDTQYF.